What follows are 12 T cell receptor beta chains derived from one specimen sequenced in a study of cytomegalovirus exposure and HLA in healthy donors. PCR primers comprised 60 Vbeta and 13 Jbeta primers. Only in-frame clones appear in the TCRdb table, and some are missing; sequencing was by immunoSEQ multiplex PCR. This table holds 310,000 or so clones, about 90% found once. The specimen sequenced was PBMCs. These receptors all come from a woman aged 18-29 years in good health and CMV-seronegative.

For the CDR3, the DNA is TGTGCCAGCAGCAGGACCCAGTCGGGAACTGAAGCTTTCTTT. It codes for CASSRTQSGTEAFF. This chain joins TRBV6-5 and TRBJ1-1, with unresolved D. The germline CDR1 and CDR2 sequences are MNHEY and SVGAGI. V lost 6 bases to trimming and J lost 5 bases, with 16 bases between them. This CDR3 has 14 amino acids.

V gene TRBV7-3 combines with J gene TRBJ2-3, with 12 bases matching TRBD2. This CDR3 is 17 amino acids long. V was pared by 1 base and J by 0 bases, with 2 bases of the junction left unmatched. Germline V gene sequence: CDR1 SGHTA, CDR2 FQGTGA. This CDR3 is CASSLMLAGGSTDTQYF. The CDR3 nucleotides are TGTGCCAGCAGCTTAATGCTAGCGGGGGGGAGCACAGATACGCAGTATTTT.

The gene calls are TRBV5-5 and TRBJ1-3; D is perhaps TRBD1 (5 bases). Germline V gene data show CDR1 as SGHKS and CDR2 as YYEKEE (reference sequence). This CDR3 region has 16 residues. V was shortened by 4 bases and J by 0 bases, with 14 bases between the two germline ends. CDR3 amino acids: CASSVQLGLSGNTIYF. The CDR3, as DNA: TGTGCCAGCAGCGTACAATTGGGACTCTCTGGAAACACCATATATTTT.

This clone has just one count. This chain connects TRBV9 to TRBJ1-1, with D possibly being TRBD1 (5 bases). V gave up 2 bases and J gave up 5 bases, with 10 bases separating them. Germline CDR1 is SGDLS and CDR2 is YYNGEE. The CDR3 is 13 amino acids. In DNA form, the CDR3 reads TGTGCCAGCAGCGTGGGGGGTAGAACTGAAGCTTTCTTT. It yields the protein CASSVGGRTEAFF.

The chain recombines TRBV18 with TRBJ1-2; D is undetermined. Germline values: CDR1 KGHSH, CDR2 LQKENI. The CDR3 consists of 14 residues. Trimming removed 1 base at V and 2 bases at J, with 8 bases between. DNA for the CDR3: TGTGCCAGCTCACCACTGGAGGGAAACTATGGCTACACCTTC. Residues: CASSPLEGNYGYTF.

The rearrangement joins TRBV4-2 to TRBJ2-2; 9 bases align to TRBD1. The junction had 4 bases not matched to a gene; V was cut back by 0 bases and J by 5 bases. Germline CDR1 reads LGHNA; CDR2 reads YNFKEQ. The CDR3 covers 16 residues. Here the CDR3 DNA reads TGTGCCAGCAGCCAAGAAGGGGACAGGGCAACCGGGGAGCTGTTTTTT. Protein sequence: CASSQEGDRATGELFF.

This chain joins TRBV4-1 and TRBJ1-1; TRBD1 aligns across 8 bases. The V segment lost 3 bases and the J segment 0 bases; nucleotides outside the gene matches: 3. The CDR3 loop spans 15 amino acids. From germline, CDR1 is MGHRA and CDR2 YSYEKL. Here the CDR3 reads CASSHRQGMNTEAFF. Here the CDR3 DNA reads TGCGCCAGCAGCCATAGACAGGGGATGAACACTGAAGCTTTCTTT.

This clone came up once. CDR3 in DNA: TGTGCCAGCAGTTACCCCCCCGGAGGAGGGGCCGGTGAAGCTTTCTTT. Translated, it gives CASSYPPGGGAGEAFF. The chain links TRBV6-7 to TRBJ1-1; TRBD1 is a possible D gene (5 bases). TRBV6-7 is an open reading frame whose function is uncertain. This CDR3 contains 16 residues. The ends were cut back, 2 bases at V and 7 bases at J, with 20 bases in the middle.

The rearrangement uses TRBV18 and TRBJ1-1; TRBD1 matches 8 bases. Germline V CDR1 and CDR2: KGHSH, LQKENI. J was trimmed by 8 bases and V by 6 bases; bases with no gene match: 11. The CDR3 runs to 14 residues. CDR3 amino acids: CASSLDRGPTEAFF. In nucleotides, the CDR3 is TGTGCCAGCTCCCTAGACAGGGGCCCGACCGAAGCTTTCTTT.

The gene calls are TRBV27 and TRBJ1-1; perhaps TRBD1 as D (6 bases). The CDR3 totals 17 residues. CDR1 is MNHEY and CDR2 is SMNVEV in the germline V gene (reference sequence). The V end was cut by 1 base, the J end by 1 base, with 16 bases between. The CDR3 nucleotides read TGTGCCAGCAGTTTATATGGGGGCCAGTCAAGGAACACTGAAGCTTTCTTT. Translating it yields CASSLYGGQSRNTEAFF.

CDR3 protein: CASSLRRQGVEQYF. CDR3 bases: TGTGCCAGCAGCTTAAGGCGCCAGGGTGTCGAGCAGTACTTC. The V gene is TRBV7-9, the J gene TRBJ2-7, with D perhaps matching TRBD1 (5 bases). Trimming removed 2 bases at V and 6 bases at J, with 14 bases between. Per germline, CDR1 SEHNR and CDR2 FQNEAQ (reference sequence). This CDR3 is built from 14 residues.

The chain links TRBV5-1 to TRBJ1-1; the match to TRBD1 covers 10 bases. The CDR3 contains 13 residues. V was clipped by 3 bases and J by 6 bases; unmatched bases: 2. Germline V gene lookup returns CDR1 SGHRS and CDR2 YFSETQ. The CDR3 bases are TGCGCCAGCAGCTACGACAGGGGGCCTGAAGCTTTCTTT. Translated, it gives CASSYDRGPEAFF.